This T cell receptor (beta chain) is drawn from a study of T cell responses to AZD1222 COVID-19 vaccine. The data were produced by immunoSEQ multiplex PCR, yet TCRdb's version contains in-frame clones alone and is incomplete. The sample includes about 210,000 clones, 85% to 95% seen only once; the top ten take 1% to 1.5%. In the case of this clone: Its antigen is not identified.

V shed 3 bases and J shed 0 bases, with 7 bases lying between them. The CDR3 has 15 amino acids. Germline V gene sequence: CDR1 SGDLS, CDR2 YYNGEE. Study-level results: White British ancestry dominated among donors, who included more females, and clonal diversity was possibly underestimated. Repertoire sampling happened only post peak T cell response. Spike-wide coverage was observed for vaccine-associated CD4 TCRs, with dominant responses at 160-218 and 743-854. Baseline seropositivity characterized only a handful of AZD1222 recipients.

The clonotype originates from an adult in good health. The chain uses TRBV9 and TRBJ1-6; TRBD1 might be the D (5 bases). The sequencing used peripheral blood, collected on day 0 of AZD1222 vaccination. The CDR3 DNA reads as TGTGCCAGCAGCGGACAGAGCTCCTATAATTCACCCCTCCACTTT. It specifies CASSGQSSYNSPLHF.